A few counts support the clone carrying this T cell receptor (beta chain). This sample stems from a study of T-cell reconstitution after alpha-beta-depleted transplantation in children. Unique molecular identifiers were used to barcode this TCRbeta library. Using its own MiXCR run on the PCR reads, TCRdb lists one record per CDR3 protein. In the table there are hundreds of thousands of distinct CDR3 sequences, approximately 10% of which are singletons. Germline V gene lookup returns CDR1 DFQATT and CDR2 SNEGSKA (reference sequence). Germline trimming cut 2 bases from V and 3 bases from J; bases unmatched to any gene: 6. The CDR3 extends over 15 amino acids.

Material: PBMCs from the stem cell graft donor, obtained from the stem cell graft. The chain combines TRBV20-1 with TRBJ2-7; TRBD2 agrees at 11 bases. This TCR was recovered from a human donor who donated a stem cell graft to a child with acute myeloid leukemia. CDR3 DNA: TGCAGTGCTAGATCCCAGACTAGCGGGGACTACGAGCAGTACTTC. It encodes CSARSQTSGDYEQYF.